Sequencing of this T cell receptor (beta chain) was carried out in a study of CDR3 diversity in severe acne. TCRdb reprocessed the PCR reads via MiXCR and lists one record per CDR3 protein. The sample has about 84,000 distinct CDR3 sequences, roughly 51% seen once; the top ten hold roughly an eighth. The CDR3 loop spans 12 amino acids. The ends were cut back, 4 bases at V and 12 bases at J, with 10 bases in the middle. The V gene's germline CDR1 is LGHDT and CDR2 YNNKEL (reference sequence). The V gene is TRBV3-1, the J gene TRBJ1-6; D possibly corresponds to TRBD1 (5 bases). Sample: blood. This receptor was taken from a male donor in good health, without acne. CDR3 residues: CASSPGGGPLHF. The CDR3 coding sequence is TGTGCCAGCAGCCCAGGCGGGGGACCCCTCCACTTT.